The rows below give T cell receptor beta chains drawn from one sample of a study of somatic mutations in cytotoxic T cells in rheumatoid arthritis. The assay was immunoSEQ multiplex PCR, and TCRdb's table has in-frame clones only and misses some. Among more than 15,000 clones listed, 82% were seen once. Sequenced: CD8+ T cells sorted from blood. The origin of the receptors is an adult with rheumatoid arthritis. The CDR3 runs from the conserved cysteine through the conserved F or W. The D gene is left open where the match is weak. Some rows mark clone size as missing; the rest say once, few, many or name a class of expanded clone.

J gene | V gene | D gene | clone size | CDR3 protein | CDR3 DNA
TRBJ2-3 | TRBV25-1 | NA | NA | CASSGTLLHTDTQYF | TGTGCCAGCAGTGGGACACTCCTCCACACAGATACGCAGTATTTT
TRBJ2-1 | TRBV10-3 | TRBD2 | once | CAISDPAGGEHEQFF | TGTGCCATCAGTGATCCAGCGGGGGGTGAGCATGAGCAGTTCTTC
TRBJ1-2 | TRBV6-6 | TRBD1 | NA | CATPGQGGLRDGYTF | TGTGCCACCCCGGGACAGGGGGGATTAAGGGATGGCTACACCTTC
TRBJ2-1 | TRBV4-1 | NA | NA | CASSQDRDYNEQFF | TGCGCCAGCAGCCAAGACAGAGACTACAATGAGCAGTTCTTC
TRBJ2-1 | TRBV6-4 | TRBD2 | NA | CASSDSWTSGYNEQFF | TGTGCCAGCAGTGACTCTTGGACTAGCGGCTACAATGAGCAGTTCTTC
TRBJ2-7 | TRBV7-9 | NA | NA | CASSSGVPYEQYF | TGTGCCAGCTCGTCAGGGGTTCCCTACGAGCAGTACTTC
TRBJ2-1 | TRBV30 | NA | NA | CAWKGRAGVSYNEQFF | TGTGCCTGGAAAGGTAGGGCAGGGGTGTCCTACAATGAGCAGTTCTTC
TRBJ1-2 | TRBV6-6 | NA | NA | CASSSEHSYGYTF | TGTGCCAGCAGTTCAGAACATTCGTATGGCTACACCTTC
TRBJ1-5 | TRBV14 | NA | NA | CASSPYIGQPQHF | TGTGCCAGCAGCCCCTATATCGGGCAGCCCCAGCATTTT
TRBJ2-2 | TRBV7-7 | TRBD2 | NA | CASSLGLSGTPTGELFF | TGTGCCAGCAGCTTAGGGCTTAGCGGGACGCCCACCGGGGAGCTGTTTTTT
TRBJ2-3 | TRBV4-1 | TRBD2 | NA | CASSQDDPSGGWADTQYF | TGCGCCAGCAGCCAAGATGATCCTAGCGGGGGTTGGGCAGATACGCAGTATTTT
TRBJ1-4 | TRBV4-1 | NA | NA | CASSQDPARTVNEKLFF | TGCGCCAGCAGCCAAGACCCTGCCAGGACAGTTAATGAAAAACTGTTTTTT
TRBJ2-7 | TRBV5-5 | TRBD2 | NA | CASSQDLAGGSYEQYF | TGTGCCAGCAGCCAAGATCTAGCGGGGGGATCCTACGAGCAGTACTTC
TRBJ1-2 | TRBV27 | NA | NA | CASSTGYGYTF | TGTGCCAGCAGTACCGGCTATGGCTACACCTTC
TRBJ2-4 | TRBV13 | NA | NA | CASSWLGQGGNIQYF | TGTGCCAGCAGCTGGTTAGGGCAGGGGGGAAACATTCAGTACTTC
TRBJ2-1 | TRBV13 | NA | once | CASSLDIFSEGGHNEQFF | TGTGCCAGCAGCCTAGACATTTTCTCGGAAGGGGGTCACAATGAGCAGTTCTTC
TRBJ2-5 | TRBV4-2 | TRBD2 | NA | CASSQATSGGGQETQYF | TGTGCCAGCAGCCAAGCTACTAGCGGGGGGGGCCAAGAGACCCAGTACTTC
TRBJ2-2 | TRBV25-1 | TRBD1 | NA | CASSGDRVKPGELFF | TGTGCCAGCAGTGGGGACAGGGTCAAACCCGGGGAGCTGTTTTTT
TRBJ2-2 | TRBV5-4 | NA | NA | CASSPPGTGELFF | TGTGCCAGCAGCCCCCCGGGGACCGGGGAGCTGTTTTTT
TRBJ2-1 | TRBV6-5 | TRBD2 | NA | CASSWVAGGSYNEQFF | TGTGCCAGCAGTTGGGTAGCGGGAGGGTCCTACAATGAGCAGTTCTTC
TRBJ1-5 | TRBV7-9 | NA | NA | CASSLVGPNQPQHF | TGTGCCAGCAGCTTAGTAGGACCCAATCAGCCCCAGCATTTT
TRBJ2-3 | TRBV27 | NA | NA | CASSGLPAGTDTQYF | TGTGCCAGCAGTGGACTTCCAGCAGGTACAGATACGCAGTATTTT
TRBJ2-5 | TRBV2 | NA | NA | CASSEGRETQYF | TGTGCCAGCAGTGAAGGGAGGGAGACCCAGTACTTC
TRBJ2-7 | TRBV15 | NA | NA | CATSRDYEVGPYEQYF | TGTGCCACCAGCAGAGATTATGAGGTAGGGCCCTACGAGCAGTACTTC
TRBJ2-2 | TRBV7-9 | TRBD1 | NA | CASSSNTGGYTGELFF | TGTGCCAGCAGCTCCAATACAGGGGGCTACACCGGGGAGCTGTTTTTT
TRBJ2-7 | TRBV19 | NA | NA | CASSTVTEPYEQYF | TGTGCCAGTAGTACCGTGACAGAACCCTACGAGCAGTACTTC
TRBJ1-6 | TRBV2 | NA | NA | CANSGPYNSPLHF | TGTGCCAACTCGGGACCTTATAATTCACCCCTCCACTTT
TRBJ2-1 | TRBV9 | NA | NA | CASSVAPHNEQFF | TGTGCCAGCAGCGTAGCCCCGCACAATGAGCAGTTCTTC
TRBJ2-7 | TRBV19 | TRBD1 | NA | CASSNRGTLEQYF | TGTGCCAGCTCCAACAGGGGAACCCTCGAGCAGTACTTC
TRBJ2-3 | TRBV28 | NA | NA | CASSLDTQSDTQYF | TGTGCCAGCAGTTTGGACACCCAGTCGGATACGCAGTATTTT
TRBJ2-7 | TRBV6-5 | TRBD1 | NA | CASSYRGTATYEQYF | TGTGCCAGCAGCTACAGAGGGACAGCTACCTACGAGCAGTACTTC
TRBJ2-2 | TRBV10-3 | TRBD1 | NA | CAIGPQGVPNTGELFF | TGTGCCATCGGGCCACAGGGGGTACCGAACACCGGGGAGCTGTTTTTT
TRBJ1-5 | TRBV2 | NA | NA | CASSEGSSNQPQHF | TGTGCCAGCAGTGAAGGGAGTAGCAATCAGCCCCAGCATTTT
TRBJ1-2 | TRBV5-4 | NA | NA | CASSLDSSGYTF | TGTGCCAGCAGCTTGGACAGTAGTGGCTACACCTTC
TRBJ2-7 | TRBV4-1 | NA | NA | CASSPQGYEQYF | TGCGCCAGCAGCCCGCAGGGATACGAGCAGTACTTC
TRBJ1-2 | TRBV27 | TRBD1 | few | CASSLSGQGDGYTF | TGTGCCAGCAGTTTATCGGGACAGGGTGATGGCTACACCTTC
TRBJ2-7 | TRBV28 | NA | NA | CASTSIGEFYEQYF | TGTGCCAGCACCTCAATTGGGGAGTTCTACGAGCAGTACTTC
TRBJ2-7 | TRBV4-1 | NA | NA | CASSQVIGSHEQYF | TGCGCCAGCAGCCAAGTTATAGGGAGCCACGAGCAGTACTTC
TRBJ2-1 | TRBV11-2 | NA | once | CASSLVGGTGEQFF | TGTGCCAGCAGCTTAGTGGGGGGAACGGGTGAGCAGTTCTTC
TRBJ2-3 | TRBV27 | NA | NA | CASSFLGDTDTQYF | TGTGCCAGCAGTTTTTTGGGGGACACAGATACGCAGTATTTT
TRBJ2-7 | TRBV4-1 | NA | once | CASSQVEDSTYEQYF | TGCGCCAGCAGCCAAGTTGAGGACAGCACCTACGAGCAGTACTTC
TRBJ2-1 | TRBV19 | NA | NA | CASSTDYRESYNEQFF | TGTGCCAGTAGTACCGATTACAGGGAATCCTACAATGAGCAGTTCTTC
TRBJ1-6 | TRBV30 | TRBD1 | NA | CAWSPGQGSSPLHF | TGTGCCTGGAGCCCCGGACAGGGATCTTCACCCCTCCACTTT
TRBJ2-7 | TRBV10-1 | NA | NA | CASSDSTYEQYF | TGCGCCAGCAGTGACAGTACCTACGAGCAGTACTTC
TRBJ1-1 | TRBV2 | NA | NA | CASSWGSEAFF | TGTGCCAGCAGTTGGGGCTCAGAGGCTTTCTTT
TRBJ2-7 | TRBV2 | NA | NA | CASSDPGSAHYEQYF | TGTGCCAGCAGTGACCCGGGGTCGGCACACTACGAGCAGTACTTC
TRBJ2-1 | TRBV12-5 | TRBD2 | NA | CASGLHPSGYNEQFF | TGTGCTAGTGGTTTGCATCCTAGCGGGTACAATGAGCAGTTCTTC
TRBJ2-1 | TRBV6-5 | NA | NA | CASSLSGNEQFF | TGTGCCAGCAGCCTAAGCGGAAATGAGCAGTTCTTC